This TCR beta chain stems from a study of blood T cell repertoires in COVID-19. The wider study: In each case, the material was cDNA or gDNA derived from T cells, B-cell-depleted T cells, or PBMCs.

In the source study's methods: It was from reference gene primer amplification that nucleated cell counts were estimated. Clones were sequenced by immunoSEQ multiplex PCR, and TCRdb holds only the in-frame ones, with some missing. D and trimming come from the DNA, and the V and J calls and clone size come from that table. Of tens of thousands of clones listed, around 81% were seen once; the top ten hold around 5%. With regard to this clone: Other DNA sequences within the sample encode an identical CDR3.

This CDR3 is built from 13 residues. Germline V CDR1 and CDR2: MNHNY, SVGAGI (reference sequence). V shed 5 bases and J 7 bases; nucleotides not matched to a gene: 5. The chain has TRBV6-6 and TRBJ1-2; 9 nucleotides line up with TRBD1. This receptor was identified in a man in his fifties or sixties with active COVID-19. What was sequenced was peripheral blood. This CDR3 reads CASSLLTGGGYTF. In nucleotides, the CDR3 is TGTGCCAGCAGTCTATTGACAGGGGGTGGCTACACCTTC.